These T cell receptor beta chains were read from a single sample in a study of cytomegalovirus exposure and HLA in healthy donors. Data came from immunoSEQ multiplex PCR; TCRdb stores just in-frame clones and leaves some out. The table includes approximately 40,000 clones, roughly 79% detected once. The sequenced sample was PBMCs. Receptor source: a woman between 35 and 50 years old in good health and CMV-seronegative. The CDR3 runs from the conserved cysteine through the conserved F or W. The size field is filled for only some rows; it gives once, few, many or a size class.

16,TRBJ2-1,-,TRBV4-3,CASSPTGGGSYNEQFF
18,TRBJ2-6,medium-sized,TRBV6-4,CASSDGGTSGSGANVLTF
13,TRBJ1-2,-,TRBV28,CASSSYRVYGYTF
15,TRBJ2-1,-,TRBV9,CASSVGGQNYNEQFF
16,TRBJ2-5,-,TRBV6-1,CASSGRGGGYQETQYF
15,TRBJ2-3,-,TRBV14,CASSQARLRTDTQYF
14,TRBJ2-4,once,TRBV27,CASRDDSRVDIQYF
9,TRBJ2-1,-,TRBV6-6,CASGPGQFF
14,TRBJ1-2,-,TRBV7-2,CASSLVRGDYGYTF
13,TRBJ2-1,few,TRBV11-2,CASSLPGVNEQFF
16,TRBJ2-2,-,TRBV7-3,CASSSPGGEDTGELFF
15,TRBJ1-3,-,TRBV6-5,CASSLQQGLGNTIYF